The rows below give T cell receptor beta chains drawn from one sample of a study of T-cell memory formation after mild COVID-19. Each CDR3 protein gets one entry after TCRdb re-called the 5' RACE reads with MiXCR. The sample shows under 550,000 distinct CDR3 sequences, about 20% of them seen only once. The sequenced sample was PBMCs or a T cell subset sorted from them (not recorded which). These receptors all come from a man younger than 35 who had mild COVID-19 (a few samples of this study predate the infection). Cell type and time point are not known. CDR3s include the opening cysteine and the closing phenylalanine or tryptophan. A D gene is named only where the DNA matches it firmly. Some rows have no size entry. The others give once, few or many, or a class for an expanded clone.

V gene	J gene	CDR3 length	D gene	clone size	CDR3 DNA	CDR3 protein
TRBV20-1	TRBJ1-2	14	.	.	TGCAGTGCTAGAGATCTGGGCCCCACAGGTGGCTACACCTTC	CSARDLGPTGGYTF
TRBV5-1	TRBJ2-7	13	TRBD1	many	TGCGCCAGTAGAGGGACAGTAGACTACGAGCAGTACTTC	CASRGTVDYEQYF
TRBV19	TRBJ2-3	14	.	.	TGTGCCAGTAGTATCCGGACTAGCACAGATACGCAGTATTTT	CASSIRTSTDTQYF
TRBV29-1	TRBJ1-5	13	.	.	TGCAGCGTATGGGCGGGCCCGAATCAGCCCCAGCATTTT	CSVWAGPNQPQHF
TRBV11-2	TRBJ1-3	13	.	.	TGTGCCAGCAGCACTACGGTCGGAAACACCATATATTTT	CASSTTVGNTIYF
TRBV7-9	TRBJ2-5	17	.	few	TGTGCCAGCAGCTCCACCCGGGACCATGGGGCGGGAGAGACCCAGTACTTC	CASSSTRDHGAGETQYF
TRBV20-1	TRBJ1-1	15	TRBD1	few	TGCAGTGCTACCGGGGACAGGGGAGGCGGCACTGAAGCTTTCTTT	CSATGDRGGGTEAFF
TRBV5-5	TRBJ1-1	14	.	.	TGTGCCAGCAGCTTGTTGGAGGGTACCACTGAAGCTTTCTTT	CASSLLEGTTEAFF
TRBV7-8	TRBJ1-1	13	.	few	TGTGCCAGCAGCCGTGATGGGCACACTGAAGCTTTCTTT	CASSRDGHTEAFF
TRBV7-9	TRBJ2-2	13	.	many	TGTGCCAGCAGCCTACAGGACACCGGGGAGCTGTTTTTT	CASSLQDTGELFF
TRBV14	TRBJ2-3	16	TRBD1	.	TGTGCCAGCAGCCGGACAGGGGGCCTACCCACAGATACGCAGTATTTT	CASSRTGGLPTDTQYF
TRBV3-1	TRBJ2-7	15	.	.	TGTGCCAGCAGCCAAGTCCGAACAGGGACTTACGAGCAGTACTTC	CASSQVRTGTYEQYF
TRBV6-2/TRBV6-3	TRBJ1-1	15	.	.	TGTGCCAGCCGCCGGGGGCTCCGAAACACTGAAGGAGCTTTCTTT	CASRRGLRNTEGAFF
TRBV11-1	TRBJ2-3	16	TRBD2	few	TGTGCCAGCAGCTTACTAGCGGGGGGGCACACAGATACGCAGTATTTT	CASSLLAGGHTDTQYF
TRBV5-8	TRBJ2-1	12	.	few	TGTGCCAGCAGCTTGGCCGTGCTCCGGAGGTTCTTC	CASSLAVLRRFF
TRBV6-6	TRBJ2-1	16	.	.	TGTGCCAGCAGTGAAGGTTCTCCTCCGGATTACAATGAGCAGTTCTTC	CASSEGSPPDYNEQFF
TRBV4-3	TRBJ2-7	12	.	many	TGCGCCAGCAGCCAAGGAGGCTCCGAGCAGTACTTC	CASSQGGSEQYF
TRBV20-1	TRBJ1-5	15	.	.	TGCAGTGCTAGAGATCGGGGATATGGCAATCAGCCCCAGCATTTT	CSARDRGYGNQPQHF
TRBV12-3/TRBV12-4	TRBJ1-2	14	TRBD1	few	TGTGCCAGCAGTGCGACAGGGTGGGACTATGGCTACACCTTC	CASSATGWDYGYTF
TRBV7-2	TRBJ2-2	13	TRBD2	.	TGTGCCAGCAGCCTAGTAGCGGGGGTGGAGCTGTTTTTT	CASSLVAGVELFF
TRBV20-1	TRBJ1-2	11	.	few	TGCAGTGGACAGGACTTCTATGGCTACACCTTC	CSGQDFYGYTF
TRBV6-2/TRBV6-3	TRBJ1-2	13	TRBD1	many	TGTGCCAGCTCTACCGGGACAGCCTATGGCTACACCTTC	CASSTGTAYGYTF
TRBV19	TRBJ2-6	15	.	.	TGTGCCAGTACCGTCGCGGACGGAGGGGCCAACGTCCTGACTTTC	CASTVADGGANVLTF